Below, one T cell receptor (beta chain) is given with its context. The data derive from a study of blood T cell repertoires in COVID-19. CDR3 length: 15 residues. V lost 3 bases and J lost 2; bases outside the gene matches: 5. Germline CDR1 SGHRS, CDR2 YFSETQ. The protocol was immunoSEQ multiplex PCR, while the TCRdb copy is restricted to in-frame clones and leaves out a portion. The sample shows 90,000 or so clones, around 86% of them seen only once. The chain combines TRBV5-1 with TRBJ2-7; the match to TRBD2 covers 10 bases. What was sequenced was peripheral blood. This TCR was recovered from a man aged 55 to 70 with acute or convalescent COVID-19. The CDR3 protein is CASSSTSGVPYEQYF. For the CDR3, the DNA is TGCGCCAGCAGCTCAACTAGCGGGGTCCCCTACGAGCAGTACTTC.